The 9 T cell receptor beta chains below come from one sample, sequenced in a study of T cells in narcolepsy. Some clones are missing from TCRdb's copy, which holds only in-frame ones; the method was immunoSEQ multiplex PCR. Of over 30,000 clones listed, about nine tenths were seen once; the top ten hold about 0.79%. Sample: CD45RA- memory CD4+ T cells from PBMCs. Receptors originate from a human donor with narcolepsy.

The rearrangement joins TRBV4-1 to TRBJ2-7; D might be TRBD1 or TRBD2, each matching 5 bases. The germline CDR1 and CDR2 sequences are MGHRA and YSYEKL. This CDR3 has 15 amino acids. Trimming stripped 0 bases from V and 0 bases from J, with 9 bases between. The CDR3 DNA reads TGCGCCAGCAGCCAAGATCTTGGGGGCTCCTACGAGCAGTACTTC. Translation gives CASSQDLGGSYEQYF.

This chain uses TRBV5-1 with TRBJ2-7; D remains unclear. The CDR3 has 15 residues. CDR1 is SGHRS, CDR2 YFSETQ, per germline. The germline V and J ends were trimmed by 4 bases and 1 base, with 15 bases remaining between them. CDR3 in amino acids: CASSPADLTSYEQYF. The CDR3, as DNA: TGCGCCAGCAGCCCGGCGGACCTTACATCCTACGAGCAGTACTTC.

The chain has TRBV15 and TRBJ2-1; TRBD2 matches 7 bases. Germline-derived CDR1 and CDR2 are LNHNV and YYDKDF (reference sequence). Losses at the gene ends were 1 base for V and 0 bases for J; bases not matched to a gene: 6. The length of the CDR3 is 17 residues. As DNA, the CDR3 is TGTGCCACCAGCAGAGGGAGCGGCGGGAGCTCCTACAATGAGCAGTTCTTC. It codes for CATSRGSGGSSYNEQFF.

The CDR3 DNA reads TGCGCCAGCAGCCAGTCAGGGGGCTGGGATCAGCCCCAGCATTTT. It yields the protein CASSQSGGWDQPQHF. This sequence joins TRBV5-1 and TRBJ1-5, with 8 nucleotides matching TRBD1. The CDR3 length is 15 residues. V lost 4 bases, J lost 5 bases, and 8 bases stayed unmatched. The germline CDR1 and CDR2 sequences are SGHRS and YFSETQ.

Only one count was recorded for this clone. The chain is built from TRBV7-9 and TRBJ2-3; D could derive from TRBD1 or TRBD2 (5 bases each). Germline assignment: CDR1 SEHNR and CDR2 FQNEAQ (reference sequence). The CDR3 spans 16 residues. Trimming stripped 1 base from V and 0 bases from J, with 11 bases between. This CDR3 reads CASSLDGASSTDTQYF. CDR3 DNA: TGTGCCAGCAGCTTAGACGGGGCTTCTAGCACAGATACGCAGTATTTT. The full variable domain, its missing parts supplied by reference TRBV7-9 and TRBJ2-3, is DTGVSQNPRHKITKRGQNVTFRCDPISEHNRLYWYRQTLGQGPEFLTYFQNEAQLEKSRLLSDRFSAERPKGSFSTLEIQRTEQGDSAMYLCASSLDGASSTDTQYFGPGTRLTVL.

The sample holds one count of this clone. This chain links TRBV28 with TRBJ1-5, with TRBD1 identical over 10 bases. Germline V gives CDR1 MDHEN, CDR2 SYDVKM. The V and J ends lost 5 bases and 4 bases, in that order; junction bases with no gene match: 5. This CDR3 contains 15 residues. Here the CDR3 reads CASSLPGQGNQPQHF. The DNA for the CDR3 is TGTGCCAGCAGTCTACCGGGACAGGGGAATCAGCCCCAGCATTTT.

The V call is TRBV5-4, the J call TRBJ2-3, with D unresolved. V was clipped by 0 bases and J by 1 base, with 12 bases between them. The CDR3 runs 16 residues. From germline, CDR1 is SGHNT and CDR2 YYREEE (reference sequence). In DNA, the CDR3 is TGTGCCAGCAGCTTGGACGGCAGACCCCGCACAGATACGCAGTATTTT. Amino acids: CASSLDGRPRTDTQYF.

This chain connects TRBV29-1 to TRBJ1-1; TRBD1 matches at 8 bases. CDR3 length: 13 amino acids. The V segment lost 6 bases and the J segment 3 bases; nucleotides outside the gene matches: 6. Germline CDR1 is SQVTM and CDR2 is ANQGSEA. Here the CDR3 reads CSVRDRRDTEAFF. For the CDR3, the DNA is TGCAGCGTCCGGGACAGGAGAGACACTGAAGCTTTCTTT.

This chain links TRBV4-3 with TRBJ2-3; 9 bases map to TRBD2. Germline V CDR1 and CDR2: LGHNA, YSLEER. The CDR3 consists of 16 residues. V dropped 3 bases and J dropped 2; count of bases not matched to a gene: 6. The CDR3 is CASSQRAGGVTDTQYF. In DNA form, the CDR3 reads TGCGCCAGCAGCCAGCGAGCGGGGGGAGTCACAGATACGCAGTATTTT.